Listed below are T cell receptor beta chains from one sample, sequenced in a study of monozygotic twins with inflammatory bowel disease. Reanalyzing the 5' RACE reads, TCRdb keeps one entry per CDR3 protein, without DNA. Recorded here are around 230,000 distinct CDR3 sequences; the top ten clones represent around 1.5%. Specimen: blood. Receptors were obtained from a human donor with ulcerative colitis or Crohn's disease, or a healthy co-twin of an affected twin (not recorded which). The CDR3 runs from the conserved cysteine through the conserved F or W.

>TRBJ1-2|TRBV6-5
CASSYGGRSYGYTF
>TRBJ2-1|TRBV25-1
CASSVLAGDNEQFF
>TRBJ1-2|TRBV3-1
CASSTGESYGYTF
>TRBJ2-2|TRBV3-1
CASSPPEGNTGELFF
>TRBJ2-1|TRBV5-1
CASSSGQGNNEQFF
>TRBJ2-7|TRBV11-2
CASSLRGSTGRDDEQYF
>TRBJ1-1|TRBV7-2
CASSYHQTGLKAEAFF
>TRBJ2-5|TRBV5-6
CASSSYPQGTQETQYF
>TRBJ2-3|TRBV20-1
CSARASSGGNTDTQYF
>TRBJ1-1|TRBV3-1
CASSWGIGGTEAFF
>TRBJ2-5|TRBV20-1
CSALPTSGTTQYF
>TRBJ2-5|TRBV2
CASRPNREQETQYF
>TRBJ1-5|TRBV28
CASSTISGNVGEHF
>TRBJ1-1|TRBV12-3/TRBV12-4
CASSFQGSAEAFF
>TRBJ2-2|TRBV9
CASSVRAETGTGELFF
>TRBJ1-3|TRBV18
CASSPATGSGNTIYF
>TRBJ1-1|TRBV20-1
CSARGDRQGAIEAFF
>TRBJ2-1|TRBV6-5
CASSYRAGAYNEQFF
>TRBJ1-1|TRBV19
CASSPGQGFAEAFF
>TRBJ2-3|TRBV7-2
CASSQGASTDTQYF
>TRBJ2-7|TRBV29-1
CSVAPTGGYFYEQYF
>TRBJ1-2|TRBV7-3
CASSLTSDRNGYTF
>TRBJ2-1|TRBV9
CASSALGTSSSYNEQFF
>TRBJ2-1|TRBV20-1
CSVMTMDEQFF
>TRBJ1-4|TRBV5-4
CASSLRQGSTNEKLFF
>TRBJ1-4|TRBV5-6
CASSLDRGEKLFF
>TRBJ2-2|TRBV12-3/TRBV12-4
CASRDPAGELFF
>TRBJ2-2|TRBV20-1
CSAINGGGFTGELFF
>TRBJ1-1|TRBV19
CASSIDLNTEAFF
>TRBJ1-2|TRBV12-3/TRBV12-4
CASSLNSRRAVGYTF
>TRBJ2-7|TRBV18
CASSPRTSGGSYEQYF
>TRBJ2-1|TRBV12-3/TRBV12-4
CASTEDRDYNEQFF
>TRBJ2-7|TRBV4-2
CASSPSGQTYEQYF
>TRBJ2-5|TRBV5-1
CASSLWSSQNQETQYF
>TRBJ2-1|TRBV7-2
CASSPGTAGIEQFF
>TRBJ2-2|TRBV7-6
CASSPGLQGGLTGELFF